The present TCR beta chain was sequenced within a study of T-cell memory formation after mild COVID-19. Study-level information: TCR clusters mostly belonged to single donors.

General study points: For second-wave clones that peaked at day 37, SARS-CoV-2 specificity went unverified. CM and EM subsets held most contracting CD4+ clones; EMRA held CD8+ ones.

UMIs and sample barcodes were carried by the TCR alpha and TCR beta cDNA libraries that 5'RACE produced using constant-segment primers. TCRdb fed the 5' RACE reads into MiXCR, producing one record per CDR3 protein. The data hold about 400,000 distinct CDR3 sequences, with more than 20% observed a single time. This clonotype was observed at least ten times. As yet, its antigen is unknown. Losses at the gene ends were 0 bases for V and 1 base for J; bases not matched to a gene: 4. The CDR3 loop spans 16 amino acids. Germline CDR1 SGHRS, CDR2 YFSETQ. The sequence derives from an adult woman who had mild COVID-19 (a few samples of this study predate the infection). Cell type and time point are not known. What was sequenced was PBMCs or a T cell subset sorted from them (not recorded which). V and J are TRBV5-1 and TRBJ2-7; 10 bases are shared with TRBD1. The CDR3 DNA is TGCGCCAGCAGCTTGGTAGGGACAGGGGTTTCCTACGAGCAGTACTTC. This sequence encodes CASSLVGTGVSYEQYF. Based on the CDR3 plus reference TRBV5-1 and TRBJ2-7, the full variable domain is KAGVTQTPRYLIKTRGQQVTLSCSPISGHRSVSWYQQTPGQGLQFLFEYFSETQRNKGNFPGRFSGRQFSNSRSEMNVSTLELGDSALYLCASSLVGTGVSYEQYFGPGTRLTVT.